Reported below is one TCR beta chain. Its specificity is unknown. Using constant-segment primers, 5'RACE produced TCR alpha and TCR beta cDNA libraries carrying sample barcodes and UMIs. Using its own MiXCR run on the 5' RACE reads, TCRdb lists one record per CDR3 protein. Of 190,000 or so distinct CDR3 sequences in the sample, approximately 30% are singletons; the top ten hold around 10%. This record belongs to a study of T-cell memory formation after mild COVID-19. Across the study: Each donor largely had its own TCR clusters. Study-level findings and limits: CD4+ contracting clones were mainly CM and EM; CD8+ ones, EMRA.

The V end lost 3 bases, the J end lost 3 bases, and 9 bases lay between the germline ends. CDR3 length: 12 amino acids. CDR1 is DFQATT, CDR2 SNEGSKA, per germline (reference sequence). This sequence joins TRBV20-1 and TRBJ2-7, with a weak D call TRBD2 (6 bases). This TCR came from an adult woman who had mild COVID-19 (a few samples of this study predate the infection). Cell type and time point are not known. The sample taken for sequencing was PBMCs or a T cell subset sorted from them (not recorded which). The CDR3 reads CSASGRGYEQYF. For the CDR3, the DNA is TGCAGTGCTAGCGGGAGAGGCTACGAGCAGTACTTC.